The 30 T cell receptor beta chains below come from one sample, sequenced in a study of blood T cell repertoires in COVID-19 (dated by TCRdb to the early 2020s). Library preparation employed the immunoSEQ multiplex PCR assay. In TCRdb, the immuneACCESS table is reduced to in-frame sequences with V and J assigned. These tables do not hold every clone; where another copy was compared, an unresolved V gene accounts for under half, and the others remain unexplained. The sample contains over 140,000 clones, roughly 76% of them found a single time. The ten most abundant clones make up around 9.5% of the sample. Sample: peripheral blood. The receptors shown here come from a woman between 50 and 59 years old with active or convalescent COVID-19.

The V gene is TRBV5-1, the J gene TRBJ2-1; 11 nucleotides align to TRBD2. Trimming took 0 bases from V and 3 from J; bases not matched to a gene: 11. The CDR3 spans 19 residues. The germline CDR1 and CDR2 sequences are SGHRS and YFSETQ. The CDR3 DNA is TGCGCCAGCAGCTTGGAGTCTAGCGGGAGGACAACAGTCTACAATGAGCAGTTCTTC. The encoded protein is CASSLESSGRTTVYNEQFF. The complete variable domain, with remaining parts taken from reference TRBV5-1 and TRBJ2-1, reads KAGVTQTPRYLIKTRGQQVTLSCSPISGHRSVSWYQQTPGQGLQFLFEYFSETQRNKGNFPGRFSGRQFSNSRSEMNVSTLELGDSALYLCASSLESSGRTTVYNEQFFGPGTRLTVL.

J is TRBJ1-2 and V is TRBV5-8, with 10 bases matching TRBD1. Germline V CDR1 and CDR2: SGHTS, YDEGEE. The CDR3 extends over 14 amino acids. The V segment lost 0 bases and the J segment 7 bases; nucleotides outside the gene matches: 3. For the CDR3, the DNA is TGTGCCAGCAGCTTGGGACAGGGGGCCGGTGGCTACACCTTC. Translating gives CASSLGQGAGGYTF.

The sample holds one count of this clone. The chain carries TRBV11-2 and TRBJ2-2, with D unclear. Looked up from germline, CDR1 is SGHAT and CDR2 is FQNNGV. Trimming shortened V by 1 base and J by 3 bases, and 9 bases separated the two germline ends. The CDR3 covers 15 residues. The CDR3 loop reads CASSLVQSYTGELFF. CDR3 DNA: TGTGCCAGCAGCTTAGTACAGTCGTACACCGGGGAGCTGTTTTTT.

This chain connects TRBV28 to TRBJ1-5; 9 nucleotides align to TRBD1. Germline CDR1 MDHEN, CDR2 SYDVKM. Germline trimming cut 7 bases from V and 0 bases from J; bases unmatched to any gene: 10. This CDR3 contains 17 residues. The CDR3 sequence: CASTATGGLYSNQPQHF. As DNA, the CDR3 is TGTGCCAGCACCGCTACAGGGGGCCTCTATAGCAATCAGCCCCAGCATTTT. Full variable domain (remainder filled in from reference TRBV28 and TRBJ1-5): DVKVTQSSRYLVKRTGEKVFLECVQDMDHENMFWYRQDPGLGLRLIYFSYDVKMKEKGDIPEGYSVSREKKERFSLILESASTNQTSMYLCASTATGGLYSNQPQHFGDGTRLSIL.

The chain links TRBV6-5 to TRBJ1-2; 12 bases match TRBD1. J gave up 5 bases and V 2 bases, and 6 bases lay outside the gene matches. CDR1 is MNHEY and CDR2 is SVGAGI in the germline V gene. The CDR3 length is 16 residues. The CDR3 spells CASSYEGTGGWYGYTF. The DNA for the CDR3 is TGTGCCAGCAGTTACGAAGGGACAGGGGGCTGGTATGGCTACACCTTC.

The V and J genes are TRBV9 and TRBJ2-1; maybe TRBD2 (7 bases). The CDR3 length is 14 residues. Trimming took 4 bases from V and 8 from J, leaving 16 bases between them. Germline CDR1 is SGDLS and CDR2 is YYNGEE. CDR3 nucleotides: TGTGCCAGCAGCTCCCGGGGGGCCAGGGATGAGCAGTTCTTC. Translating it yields CASSSRGARDEQFF.

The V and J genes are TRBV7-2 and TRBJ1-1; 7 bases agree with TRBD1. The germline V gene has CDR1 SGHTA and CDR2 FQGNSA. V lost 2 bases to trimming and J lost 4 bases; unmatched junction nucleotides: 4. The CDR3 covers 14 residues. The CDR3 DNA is TGTGCCAGCAGCTTACGACAGGGTACCACTGAAGCTTTCTTT. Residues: CASSLRQGTTEAFF.

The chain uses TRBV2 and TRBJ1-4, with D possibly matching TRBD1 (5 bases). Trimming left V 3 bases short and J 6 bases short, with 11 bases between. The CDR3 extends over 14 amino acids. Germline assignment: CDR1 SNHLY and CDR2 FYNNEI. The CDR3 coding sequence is TGTGCCAGCAGTGAGGGCCAGGGATATGAAAAACTGTTTTTT. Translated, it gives CASSEGQGYEKLFF.

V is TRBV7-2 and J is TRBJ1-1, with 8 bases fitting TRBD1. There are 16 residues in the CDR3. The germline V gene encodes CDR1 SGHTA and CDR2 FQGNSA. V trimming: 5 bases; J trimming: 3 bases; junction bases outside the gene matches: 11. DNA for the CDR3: TGTGCCAGCAGCCTTACCCGGCACAGGGGGGACACTGAAGCTTTCTTT. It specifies CASSLTRHRGDTEAFF.

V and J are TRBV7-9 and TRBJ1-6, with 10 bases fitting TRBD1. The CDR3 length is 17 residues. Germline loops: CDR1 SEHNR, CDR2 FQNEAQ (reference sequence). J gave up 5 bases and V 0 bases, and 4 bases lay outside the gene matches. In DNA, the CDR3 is TGTGCCAGCAGCTTAGCTAGACAGGGGGCGGATAATTCACCCCTCCACTTT. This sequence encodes CASSLARQGADNSPLHF. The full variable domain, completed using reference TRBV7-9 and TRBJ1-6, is DTGVSQNPRHKITKRGQNVTFRCDPISEHNRLYWYRQTLGQGPEFLTYFQNEAQLEKSRLLSDRFSAERPKGSFSTLEIQRTEQGDSAMYLCASSLARQGADNSPLHFGNGTRLTVT.

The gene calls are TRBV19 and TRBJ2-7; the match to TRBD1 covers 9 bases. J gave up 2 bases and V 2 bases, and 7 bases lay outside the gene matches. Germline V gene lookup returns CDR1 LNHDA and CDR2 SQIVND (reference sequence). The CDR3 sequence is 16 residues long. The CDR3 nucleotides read TGTGCCAGTAGTATAAACCCCGGGACAGGGCCCTACGAGCAGTACTTC. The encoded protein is CASSINPGTGPYEQYF.

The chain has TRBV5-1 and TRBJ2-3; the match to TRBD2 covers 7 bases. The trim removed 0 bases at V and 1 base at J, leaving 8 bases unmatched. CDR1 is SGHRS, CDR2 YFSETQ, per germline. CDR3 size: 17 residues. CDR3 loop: CASSLGASGSGTDTQYF. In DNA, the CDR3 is TGCGCCAGCAGCTTGGGGGCTAGCGGCTCCGGCACAGATACGCAGTATTTT.

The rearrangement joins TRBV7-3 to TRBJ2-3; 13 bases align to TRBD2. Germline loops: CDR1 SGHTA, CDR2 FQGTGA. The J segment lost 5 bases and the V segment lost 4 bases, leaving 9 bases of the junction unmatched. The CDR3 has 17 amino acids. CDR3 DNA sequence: TGTGCCAGCAGCTCCCGGACTAGCGGGAGAGGGGTAGATACGCAGTATTTT. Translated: CASSSRTSGRGVDTQYF.

The CDR3 loop is CASSFSGEGHLSYGYTF. In DNA, the CDR3 is TGTGCCAGCAGTTTTTCGGGTGAGGGTCACCTCAGCTATGGCTACACCTTC. The genes are TRBV27 and TRBJ1-2, with D unclear. The CDR3 consists of 17 residues. V gave up 3 bases and J gave up 4 bases, with 21 bases separating them. Germline CDR1 and CDR2: MNHEY and SMNVEV (reference sequence).

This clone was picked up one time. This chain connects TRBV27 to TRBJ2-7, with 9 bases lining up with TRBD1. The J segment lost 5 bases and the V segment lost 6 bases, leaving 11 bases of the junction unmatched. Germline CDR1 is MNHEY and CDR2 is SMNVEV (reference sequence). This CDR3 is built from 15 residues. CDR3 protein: CASSSTGTGLHEQYF. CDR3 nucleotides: TGTGCCAGCAGCTCAACCGGGACAGGGCTACACGAGCAGTACTTC.

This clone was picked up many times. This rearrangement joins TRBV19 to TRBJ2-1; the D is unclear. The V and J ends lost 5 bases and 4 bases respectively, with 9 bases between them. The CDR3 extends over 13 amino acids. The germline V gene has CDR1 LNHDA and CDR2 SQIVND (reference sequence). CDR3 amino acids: CASSFDIYNEQFF. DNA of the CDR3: TGTGCCAGTAGTTTCGACATATACAATGAGCAGTTCTTC.

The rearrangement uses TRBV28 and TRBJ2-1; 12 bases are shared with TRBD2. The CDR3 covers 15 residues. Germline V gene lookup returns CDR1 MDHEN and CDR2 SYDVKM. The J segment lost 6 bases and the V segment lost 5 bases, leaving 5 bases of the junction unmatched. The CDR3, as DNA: TGTGCCAGCAGTCGGACTAGCGGGATTCGCAATGAGCAGTTCTTC. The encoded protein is CASSRTSGIRNEQFF.

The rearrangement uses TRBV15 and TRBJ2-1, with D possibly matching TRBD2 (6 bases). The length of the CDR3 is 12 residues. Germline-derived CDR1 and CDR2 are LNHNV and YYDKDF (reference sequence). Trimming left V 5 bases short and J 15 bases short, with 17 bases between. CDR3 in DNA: TGTGCCACCAGCCTGGGACTCGTCGAGTGGTTCTTC. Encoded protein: CATSLGLVEWFF.

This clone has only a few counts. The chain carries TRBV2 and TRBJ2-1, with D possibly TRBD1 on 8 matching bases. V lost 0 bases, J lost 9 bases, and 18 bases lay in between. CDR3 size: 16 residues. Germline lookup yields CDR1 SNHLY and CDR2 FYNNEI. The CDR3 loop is CASSEAIRGRGSEQFF. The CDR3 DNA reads TGTGCCAGCAGTGAAGCCATCAGGGGGCGCGGGAGTGAGCAGTTCTTC.

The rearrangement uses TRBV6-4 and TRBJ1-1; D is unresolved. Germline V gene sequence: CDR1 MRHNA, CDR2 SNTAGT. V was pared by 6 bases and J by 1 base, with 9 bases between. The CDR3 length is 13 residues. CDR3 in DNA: TGTGCCAGCAGCGAGGCCAGGAACACTGAAGCTTTCTTT. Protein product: CASSEARNTEAFF.

The CDR3 region is CASRPSGRANTGELFF. CDR3 in DNA: TGTGCCAGCAGACCAAGCGGGAGGGCCAACACCGGGGAGCTGTTTTTT. The J gene is TRBJ2-2, the V gene TRBV27, with 10 nucleotides matching TRBD2. Germline CDR1 is MNHEY and CDR2 is SMNVEV (reference sequence). This CDR3 has 16 residues. Losses at the gene ends were 6 bases for V and 2 bases for J; bases not matched to a gene: 6.

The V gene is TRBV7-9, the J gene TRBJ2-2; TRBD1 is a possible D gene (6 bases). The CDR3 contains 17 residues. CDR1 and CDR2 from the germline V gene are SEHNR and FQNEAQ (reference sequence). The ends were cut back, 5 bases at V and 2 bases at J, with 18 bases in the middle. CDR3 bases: TGTGCCAGCAGCCCGAGTAAGACAGGAAGAAACACCGGGGAGCTGTTTTTT. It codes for CASSPSKTGRNTGELFF.

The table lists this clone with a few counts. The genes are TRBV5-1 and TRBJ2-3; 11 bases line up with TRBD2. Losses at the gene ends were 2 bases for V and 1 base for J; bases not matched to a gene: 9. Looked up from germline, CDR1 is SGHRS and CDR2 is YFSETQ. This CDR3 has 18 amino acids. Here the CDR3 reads CASSLTLAGGPGTDTQYF. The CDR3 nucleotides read TGCGCCAGCAGCTTAACATTAGCGGGAGGGCCAGGCACAGATACGCAGTATTTT.

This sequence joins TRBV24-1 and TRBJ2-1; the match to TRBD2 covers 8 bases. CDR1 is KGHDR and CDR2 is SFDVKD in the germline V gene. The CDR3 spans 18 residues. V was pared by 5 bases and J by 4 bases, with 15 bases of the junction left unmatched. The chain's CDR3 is CATSAPRVEAGAYNEQFF. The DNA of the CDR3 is TGTGCCACCAGTGCCCCTAGGGTAGAAGCGGGAGCTTACAATGAGCAGTTCTTC.

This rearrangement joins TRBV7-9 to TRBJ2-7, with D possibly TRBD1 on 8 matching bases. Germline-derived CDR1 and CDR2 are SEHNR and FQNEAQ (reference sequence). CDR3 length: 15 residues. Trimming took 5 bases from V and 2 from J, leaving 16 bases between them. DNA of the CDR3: TGTGCCAGCAGCCAGTGGACAGGGACTACCTACGAGCAGTACTTC. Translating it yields CASSQWTGTTYEQYF.

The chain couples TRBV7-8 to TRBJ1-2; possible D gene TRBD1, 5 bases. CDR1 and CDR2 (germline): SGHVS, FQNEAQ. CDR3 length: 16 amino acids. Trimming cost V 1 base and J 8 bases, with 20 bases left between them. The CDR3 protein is CASSLESRGLFIGYTF. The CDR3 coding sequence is TGTGCCAGCAGCTTAGAGAGTCGGGGGTTATTTATCGGCTACACCTTC.

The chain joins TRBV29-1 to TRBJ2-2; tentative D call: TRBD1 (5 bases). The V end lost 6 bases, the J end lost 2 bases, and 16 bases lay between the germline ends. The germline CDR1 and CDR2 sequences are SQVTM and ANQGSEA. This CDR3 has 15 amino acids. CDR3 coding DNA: TGCAGCGTGGTCCAGGCAGGGCAAAACACCGGGGAGCTGTTTTTT. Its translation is CSVVQAGQNTGELFF.

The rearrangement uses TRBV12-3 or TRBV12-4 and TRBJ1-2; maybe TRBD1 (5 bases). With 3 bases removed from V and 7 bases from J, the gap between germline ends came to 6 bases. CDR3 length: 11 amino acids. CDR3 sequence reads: CASSLGGGYTF. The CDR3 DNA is TGTGCCAGCAGTTTGGGGGGTGGCTACACCTTC.

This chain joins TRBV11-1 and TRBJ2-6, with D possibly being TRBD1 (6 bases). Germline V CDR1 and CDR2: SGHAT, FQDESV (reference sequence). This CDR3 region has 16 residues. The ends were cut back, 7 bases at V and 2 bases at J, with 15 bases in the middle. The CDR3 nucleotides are TGTGCCAGCAAGAGGCGACAGGTTGCTGGGGCCAACGTCCTGACTTTC. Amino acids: CASKRRQVAGANVLTF.

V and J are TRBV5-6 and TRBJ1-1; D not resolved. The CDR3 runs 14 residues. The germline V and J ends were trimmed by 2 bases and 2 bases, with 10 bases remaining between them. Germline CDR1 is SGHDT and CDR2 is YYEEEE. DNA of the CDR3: TGTGCCAGCAGCTTAAGCCTCCCCAACACTGAAGCTTTCTTT. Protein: CASSLSLPNTEAFF.